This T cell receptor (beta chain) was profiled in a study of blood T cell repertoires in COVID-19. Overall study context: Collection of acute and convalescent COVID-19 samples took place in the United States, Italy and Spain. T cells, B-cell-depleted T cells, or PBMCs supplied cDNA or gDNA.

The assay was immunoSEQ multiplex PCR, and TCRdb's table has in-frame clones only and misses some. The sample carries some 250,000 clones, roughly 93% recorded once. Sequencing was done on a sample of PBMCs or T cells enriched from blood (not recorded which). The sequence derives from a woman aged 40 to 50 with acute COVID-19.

Here the CDR3 reads CSASITGGSGYTF. The DNA for the CDR3 is TGCAGTGCTAGTATCACAGGGGGTTCAGGCTACACCTTC. The chain combines TRBV20-1 with TRBJ1-2; TRBD1 agrees at 8 bases. Germline V gene lookup returns CDR1 DFQATT and CDR2 SNEGSKA (reference sequence). The CDR3 has 13 residues. Trimming cost V 3 bases and J 8 bases; bases outside gene matches: 8.